The clone carrying this T cell receptor (beta chain) was picked up one time. Source study methods: Amplification from reference gene primers served as the basis for estimated nucleated cell counts. Sequenced by immunoSEQ multiplex PCR; TCRdb stores in-frame clones only, minus some. Clone size and the V and J calls come from that table; the DNA yielded D and trimming. The sample yields 250,000 to 300,000 clones, under 90% seen once. This record comes from a study of blood T cell repertoires in COVID-19. At the level of the study: Samples taken during acute and convalescent COVID-19 were collected in the United States, Italy and Spain. In each case, the material was cDNA or gDNA derived from T cells, B-cell-depleted T cells, or PBMCs.

CDR1 is LGHDT and CDR2 is YNNKEL in the germline V gene (reference sequence). The CDR3 runs to 16 residues. Trimming removed 1 base from V and 2 bases from J, with 11 bases in between. The sequence came from a woman aged 60-75 years with active or convalescent COVID-19. The sequencing input was peripheral blood. V is TRBV3-1 (or the pseudogene TRBV3-2) and J is TRBJ2-2; possible D gene TRBD2, 5 bases. Written as DNA, the CDR3 is TGTGCCAGCAGCCAAGGATCTAGCCTTAACACCGGGGAGCTGTTTTTT. Translation gives CASSQGSSLNTGELFF.